The TCR beta chain under discussion was sequenced for a study of blood T cell repertoires in COVID-19. Background on the study: Samples taken during acute and convalescent COVID-19 were collected in the United States, Italy and Spain. Sources were T cells, B-cell-depleted T cells, or PBMCs; the material itself was cDNA or gDNA.

Per the original methods: Quantification of nucleated cells was approximated via reference gene primer amplification. Clones were read by immunoSEQ multiplex PCR, and TCRdb kept only the in-frame ones, dropping some. For V, J and clone size, that table is used; D and trimming come from the DNA. The repertoire has under 450,000 clones, over 65% of them found once; the top ten carry roughly 1.2%. Germline loops: CDR1 SNHLY, CDR2 FYNNEI. The CDR3 extends over 15 amino acids. V was pared by 6 bases and J by 2 bases, with 10 bases of the junction left unmatched. The TCR originated in a human donor with acute or convalescent COVID-19. The donor label of this sample is uncertain. The sequenced material came from peripheral blood. The genes are TRBV2 and TRBJ2-7; 7 bases are shared with TRBD1. The DNA for the CDR3 is TGTGCCAGCAGCAAACAGGGGTCGGGGACCTACGAGCAGTACTTC. Translation gives CASSKQGSGTYEQYF.